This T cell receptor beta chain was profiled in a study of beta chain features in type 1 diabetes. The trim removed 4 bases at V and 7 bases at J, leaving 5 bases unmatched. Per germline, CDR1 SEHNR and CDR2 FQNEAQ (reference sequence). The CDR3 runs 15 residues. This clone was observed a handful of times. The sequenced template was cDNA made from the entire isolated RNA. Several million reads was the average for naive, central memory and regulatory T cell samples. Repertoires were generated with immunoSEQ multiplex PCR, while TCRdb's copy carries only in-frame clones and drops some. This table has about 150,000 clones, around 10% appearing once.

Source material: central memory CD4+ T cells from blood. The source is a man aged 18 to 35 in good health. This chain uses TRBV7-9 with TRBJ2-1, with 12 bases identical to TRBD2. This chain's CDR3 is CASSSSGRAGNEQFF. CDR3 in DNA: TGTGCCAGCAGCTCTAGCGGGAGGGCCGGTAATGAGCAGTTCTTC.